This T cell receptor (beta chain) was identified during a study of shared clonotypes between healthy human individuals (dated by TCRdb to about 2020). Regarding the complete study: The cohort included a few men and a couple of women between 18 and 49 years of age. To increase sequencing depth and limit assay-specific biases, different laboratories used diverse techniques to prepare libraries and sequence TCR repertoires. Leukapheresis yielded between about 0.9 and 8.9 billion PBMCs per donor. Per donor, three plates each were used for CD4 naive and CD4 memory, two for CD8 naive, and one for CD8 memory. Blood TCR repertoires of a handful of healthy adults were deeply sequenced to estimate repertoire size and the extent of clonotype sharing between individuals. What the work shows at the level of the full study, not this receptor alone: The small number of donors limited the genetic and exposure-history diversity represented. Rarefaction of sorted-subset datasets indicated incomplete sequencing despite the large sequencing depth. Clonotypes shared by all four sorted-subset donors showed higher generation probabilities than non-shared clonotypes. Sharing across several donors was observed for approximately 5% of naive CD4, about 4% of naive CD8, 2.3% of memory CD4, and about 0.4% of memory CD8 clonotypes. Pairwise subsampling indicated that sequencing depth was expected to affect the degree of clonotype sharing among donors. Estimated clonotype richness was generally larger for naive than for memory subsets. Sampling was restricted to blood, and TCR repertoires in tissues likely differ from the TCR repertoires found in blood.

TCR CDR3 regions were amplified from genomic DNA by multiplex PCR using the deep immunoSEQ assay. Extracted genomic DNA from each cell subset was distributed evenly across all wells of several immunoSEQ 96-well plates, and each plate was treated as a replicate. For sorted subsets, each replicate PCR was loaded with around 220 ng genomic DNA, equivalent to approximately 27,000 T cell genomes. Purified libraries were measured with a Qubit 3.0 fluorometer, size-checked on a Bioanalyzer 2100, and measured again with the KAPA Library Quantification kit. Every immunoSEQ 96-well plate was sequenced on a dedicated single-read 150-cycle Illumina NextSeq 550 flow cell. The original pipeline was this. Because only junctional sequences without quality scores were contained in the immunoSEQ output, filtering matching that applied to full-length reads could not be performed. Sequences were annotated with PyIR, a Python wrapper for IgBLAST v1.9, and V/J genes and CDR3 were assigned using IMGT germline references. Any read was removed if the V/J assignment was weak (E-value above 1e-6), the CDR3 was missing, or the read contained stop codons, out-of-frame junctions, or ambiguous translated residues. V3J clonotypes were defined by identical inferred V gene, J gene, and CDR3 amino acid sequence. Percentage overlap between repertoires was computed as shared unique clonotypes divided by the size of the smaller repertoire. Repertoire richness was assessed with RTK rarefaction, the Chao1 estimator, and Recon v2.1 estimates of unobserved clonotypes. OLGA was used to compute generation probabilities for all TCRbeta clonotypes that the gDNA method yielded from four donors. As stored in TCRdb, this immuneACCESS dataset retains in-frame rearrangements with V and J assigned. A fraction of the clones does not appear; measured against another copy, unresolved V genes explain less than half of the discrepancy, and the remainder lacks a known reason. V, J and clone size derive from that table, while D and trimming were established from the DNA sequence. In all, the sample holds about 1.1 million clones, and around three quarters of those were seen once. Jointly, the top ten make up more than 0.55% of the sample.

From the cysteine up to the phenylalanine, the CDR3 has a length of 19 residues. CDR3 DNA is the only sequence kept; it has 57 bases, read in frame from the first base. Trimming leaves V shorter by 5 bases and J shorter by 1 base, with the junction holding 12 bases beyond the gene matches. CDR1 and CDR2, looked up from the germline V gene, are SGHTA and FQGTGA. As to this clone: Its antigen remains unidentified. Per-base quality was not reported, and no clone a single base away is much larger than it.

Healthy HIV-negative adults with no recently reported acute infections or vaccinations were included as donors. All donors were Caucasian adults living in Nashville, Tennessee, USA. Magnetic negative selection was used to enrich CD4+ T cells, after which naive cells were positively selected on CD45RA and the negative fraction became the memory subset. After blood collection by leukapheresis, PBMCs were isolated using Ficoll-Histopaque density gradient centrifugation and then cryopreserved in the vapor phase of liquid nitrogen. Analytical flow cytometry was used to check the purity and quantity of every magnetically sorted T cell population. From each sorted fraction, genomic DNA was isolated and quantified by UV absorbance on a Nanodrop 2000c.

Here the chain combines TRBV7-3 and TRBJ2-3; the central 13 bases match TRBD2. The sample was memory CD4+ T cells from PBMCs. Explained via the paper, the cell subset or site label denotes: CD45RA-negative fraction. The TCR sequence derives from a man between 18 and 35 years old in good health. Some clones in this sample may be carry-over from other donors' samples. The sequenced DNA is TGTGCCAGCAGCCACGGACTAGCGGGAGTGTCTAGACGCACAGATACGCAGTATTTT. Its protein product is CASSHGLAGVSRRTDTQYF.